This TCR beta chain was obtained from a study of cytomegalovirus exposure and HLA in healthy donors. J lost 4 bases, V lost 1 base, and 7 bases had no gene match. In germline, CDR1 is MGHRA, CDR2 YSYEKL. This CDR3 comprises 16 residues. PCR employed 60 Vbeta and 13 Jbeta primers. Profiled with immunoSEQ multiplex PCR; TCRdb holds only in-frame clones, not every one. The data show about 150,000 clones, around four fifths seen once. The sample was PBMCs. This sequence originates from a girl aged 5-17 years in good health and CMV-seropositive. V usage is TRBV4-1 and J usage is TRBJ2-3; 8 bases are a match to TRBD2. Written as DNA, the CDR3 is TGCGCCAGCAGCCAAGCTTCGGGGGGGCGAGCAGATACGCAGTATTTT. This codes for CASSQASGGRADTQYF.